Listed below are T cell receptor beta chains from one sample, sequenced in a study of blood T cell repertoires in COVID-19. Method: immunoSEQ multiplex PCR; TCRdb's copy keeps in-frame clones and lacks some. The data show a few hundred thousand clones, 75% to 90% seen once. Sequencing was done on a sample of peripheral blood. These receptors came from a woman between 45 and 65 years old with COVID-19, enrolled during active disease. The CDR3 runs from the conserved cysteine through the conserved F or W. D genes are given only for firm matches. Size is omitted from some rows. Given values are once, few, many or a class for expanded clones.

CDR3 protein: CASSPTLGAGVLSTQQYF
CDR3 DNA: TGTGCCAGCTCACCTACCCTGGGAGCGGGAGTCCTATCAACCCAGCAGTACTTC
J gene: TRBJ2-7
V gene: TRBV18
clone size: NA
D gene: TRBD2

CDR3 protein: CASSAAGGAPQTQYF
CDR3 DNA: TGTGCCAGCAGCGCCGCAGGAGGCGCGCCGCAGACCCAGTACTTC
J gene: TRBJ2-5
V gene: TRBV9
clone size: NA
D gene: NA

CDR3 protein: CATSRDLAGELFF
CDR3 DNA: TGTGCCACCAGCAGAGACCTCGCCGGGGAGCTGTTTTTT
J gene: TRBJ2-2
V gene: TRBV15
clone size: NA
D gene: NA

CDR3 protein: CASSDGLAGTGELFF
CDR3 DNA: TGTGCCAGCAGTGACGGGCTAGCGGGCACCGGGGAGCTGTTTTTT
J gene: TRBJ2-2
V gene: TRBV6-6
clone size: NA
D gene: TRBD2

CDR3 protein: CASSPRQGANTEAFF
CDR3 DNA: TGTGCCAGCAGTCCTAGACAGGGAGCGAACACTGAAGCTTTCTTT
J gene: TRBJ1-1
V gene: TRBV2
clone size: NA
D gene: TRBD1

CDR3 protein: CASSFGTGLGGEQYF
CDR3 DNA: TGTGCCAGCAGCTTCGGGACAGGGCTGGGGGGCGAGCAGTACTTC
J gene: TRBJ2-7
V gene: TRBV5-4
clone size: NA
D gene: TRBD1

CDR3 protein: CASSRLAGFADTQYF
CDR3 DNA: TGTGCCAGCAGTAGACTAGCGGGATTTGCAGATACGCAGTATTTT
J gene: TRBJ2-3
V gene: TRBV6-2/TRBV6-3
clone size: NA
D gene: TRBD2

CDR3 protein: CASRGLAAQETQYF
CDR3 DNA: TGTGCCAGCAGGGGACTAGCGGCTCAAGAGACCCAGTACTTC
J gene: TRBJ2-5
V gene: TRBV6-5
clone size: few
D gene: TRBD2

CDR3 protein: CSVEDRWRGTEAFF
CDR3 DNA: TGCAGCGTTGAAGATCGATGGCGGGGCACTGAAGCTTTCTTT
J gene: TRBJ1-1
V gene: TRBV29-1
clone size: NA
D gene: NA

CDR3 protein: CASSNRDSQETQYF
CDR3 DNA: TGTGCCAGCAGCAACCGGGACTCTCAAGAGACCCAGTACTTC
J gene: TRBJ2-5
V gene: TRBV21-1
clone size: NA
D gene: NA

CDR3 protein: CASSKVWQENTEAFF
CDR3 DNA: TGTGCCAGCAGCAAAGTCTGGCAGGAGAACACTGAAGCTTTCTTT
J gene: TRBJ1-1
V gene: TRBV21-1
clone size: NA
D gene: NA

CDR3 protein: CASKLGLAGSNEQFF
CDR3 DNA: TGTGCCAGCAAATTGGGACTAGCGGGGTCAAACGAGCAGTTCTTC
J gene: TRBJ2-1
V gene: TRBV2
clone size: NA
D gene: TRBD2

CDR3 protein: CATSREDRVGDTIYF
CDR3 DNA: TGTGCCACCAGCAGAGAAGACAGGGTGGGAGACACCATATATTTT
J gene: TRBJ1-3
V gene: TRBV15
clone size: NA
D gene: TRBD1

CDR3 protein: CASSRPGTGVPGELFF
CDR3 DNA: TGTGCCAGCAGCCGGCCCGGGACAGGGGTTCCCGGGGAGCTGTTTTTT
J gene: TRBJ2-2
V gene: TRBV5-4
clone size: few
D gene: TRBD1

CDR3 protein: CASSEGGTANTEAFF
CDR3 DNA: TGTGCCAGCAGTGAAGGAGGGACAGCGAACACTGAAGCTTTCTTT
J gene: TRBJ1-1
V gene: TRBV2
clone size: NA
D gene: TRBD1

CDR3 protein: CASSSPTARSGNTIYF
CDR3 DNA: TGTGCCAGCAGCTCGCCGACAGCCCGCTCTGGAAACACCATATATTTT
J gene: TRBJ1-3
V gene: TRBV11-3
clone size: NA
D gene: NA

CDR3 protein: CAWSTNRLLAGGPGLGGTGELFF
CDR3 DNA: TGTGCCTGGAGTACGAATAGATTACTAGCGGGAGGGCCGGGTCTGGGTGGCACCGGGGAGCTGTTTTTT
J gene: TRBJ2-2
V gene: TRBV30
clone size: NA
D gene: TRBD2

CDR3 protein: CASSSAGADTQYF
CDR3 DNA: TGTGCCAGCAGCTCGGCGGGGGCAGATACGCAGTATTTT
J gene: TRBJ2-3
V gene: TRBV7-9
clone size: NA
D gene: TRBD2

CDR3 protein: CASSRGVGENSPLHF
CDR3 DNA: TGTGCCAGCAGCCGGGGGGTGGGAGAAAATTCACCCCTCCACTTT
J gene: TRBJ1-6
V gene: TRBV7-2
clone size: NA
D gene: NA

CDR3 protein: CASSLVPGQYEQYF
CDR3 DNA: TGCGCCAGCAGCTTGGTTCCAGGACAATACGAGCAGTACTTC
J gene: TRBJ2-7
V gene: TRBV5-1
clone size: NA
D gene: NA

CDR3 protein: CASSLGVANQETQYF
CDR3 DNA: TGTGCCAGCAGCTTAGGTGTAGCGAACCAAGAGACCCAGTACTTC
J gene: TRBJ2-5
V gene: TRBV7-8
clone size: NA
D gene: NA

CDR3 protein: CASNRGKGQPQHF
CDR3 DNA: TGTGCCAGCAACAGGGGAAAGGGGCAGCCCCAGCATTTT
J gene: TRBJ1-5
V gene: TRBV6-5
clone size: NA
D gene: TRBD1

CDR3 protein: CASSSGTGRQPQHF
CDR3 DNA: TGTGCCAGCAGCTCAGGGACAGGACGACAGCCCCAGCATTTT
J gene: TRBJ1-5
V gene: TRBV7-8
clone size: NA
D gene: TRBD1

CDR3 protein: CAISGQGYNEQFF
CDR3 DNA: TGTGCCATCAGCGGACAGGGTTACAATGAGCAGTTCTTC
J gene: TRBJ2-1
V gene: TRBV10-3
clone size: NA
D gene: TRBD1

CDR3 protein: CASSLGGRIETYEQYF
CDR3 DNA: TGTGCCAGCAGCTTGGGCGGGAGGATCGAGACCTACGAGCAGTACTTC
J gene: TRBJ2-7
V gene: TRBV11-3
clone size: NA
D gene: TRBD2

CDR3 protein: CASGLVLGGANTGELFF
CDR3 DNA: TGTGCTAGTGGTTTGGTACTCGGGGGGGCGAACACCGGGGAGCTGTTTTTT
J gene: TRBJ2-2
V gene: TRBV12-5
clone size: once
D gene: TRBD2

CDR3 protein: CASSGTTGVHNSPLHF
CDR3 DNA: TGCGCCAGCAGCGGGACGACAGGGGTTCATAATTCACCCCTCCACTTT
J gene: TRBJ1-6
V gene: TRBV5-1
clone size: NA
D gene: TRBD1

CDR3 protein: CASSGRSPYEQYF
CDR3 DNA: TGTGCCAGCAGCGGGAGATCCCCCTACGAGCAGTACTTC
J gene: TRBJ2-7
V gene: TRBV6-5
clone size: NA
D gene: NA

CDR3 protein: CASSFREAYEQYF
CDR3 DNA: TGCGCCAGCAGCTTCCGGGAGGCCTACGAGCAGTACTTC
J gene: TRBJ2-7
V gene: TRBV5-1
clone size: NA
D gene: TRBD2

CDR3 protein: CAWSYRVVETQYF
CDR3 DNA: TGTGCCTGGAGTTACAGGGTTGTGGAGACCCAGTACTTC
J gene: TRBJ2-5
V gene: TRBV30
clone size: NA
D gene: NA

CDR3 protein: CAYGQAGAMNTGELFF
CDR3 DNA: TGTGCTTATGGACAAGCGGGAGCTATGAACACCGGGGAGCTGTTTTTT
J gene: TRBJ2-2
V gene: TRBV30
clone size: NA
D gene: TRBD2

CDR3 protein: CASSARQGLNTEAFF
CDR3 DNA: TGTGCCAGCAGCGCTAGACAGGGACTGAACACTGAAGCTTTCTTT
J gene: TRBJ1-1
V gene: TRBV7-2
clone size: NA
D gene: TRBD1

CDR3 protein: CASSYSGGSYNEQFF
CDR3 DNA: TGTGCCAGCAGTTACTCTGGCGGCTCCTACAATGAGCAGTTCTTC
J gene: TRBJ2-1
V gene: TRBV27
clone size: once
D gene: NA

CDR3 protein: CASSIAGENTEAFF
CDR3 DNA: TGTGCCAGTAGTATTGCAGGGGAGAACACTGAAGCTTTCTTT
J gene: TRBJ1-1
V gene: TRBV19
clone size: NA
D gene: NA

CDR3 protein: CASSLGSPQETQYF
CDR3 DNA: TGTGCCAGCAGCCTCGGGAGCCCCCAAGAGACCCAGTACTTC
J gene: TRBJ2-5
V gene: TRBV6-5
clone size: NA
D gene: NA

CDR3 protein: CASSPEPVKETQYF
CDR3 DNA: TGTGCCAGCAGCCCGGAGCCGGTAAAAGAGACCCAGTACTTC
J gene: TRBJ2-5
V gene: TRBV5-8
clone size: NA
D gene: NA

CDR3 protein: CATSRGPGNTIYF
CDR3 DNA: TGTGCCACCAGCAGAGGGCCGGGAAACACCATATATTTT
J gene: TRBJ1-3
V gene: TRBV15
clone size: NA
D gene: NA